This T cell receptor (beta chain) stems from a study of shared clonotypes between healthy human individuals. On the study more broadly: Contributing individuals were a couple of females and a few males aged 18 to 49.

The CDR3 is made up of 15 amino acids. The junction had 11 bases not matched to a gene; V was cut back by 2 bases and J by 7 bases. From germline, CDR1 is SGHNT and CDR2 YYREEE (reference sequence). General study points: Clonotype sharing among donors was thought likely to change with sequencing depth.

Comments on this clone: Its specificity is unknown.

Profiled with immunoSEQ multiplex PCR; TCRdb holds only in-frame clones, not every one. The table has over a million clones, about 75% seen once. This receptor was taken from a man in his late teens or twenties in good health. The chain joins TRBV5-4 to TRBJ2-7; 8 bases are shared with TRBD1. Sequenced sample: memory CD4+ T cells sorted from blood. Subset: CD45RA-negative fraction. CDR3 in amino acids: CASSLSLDRAREQYF. Here the CDR3 DNA reads TGTGCCAGCAGCTTATCTTTGGACAGGGCTCGAGAGCAGTACTTC.